Listed below are T cell receptor beta chains from one sample, sequenced in a study of blood T cell repertoires in COVID-19. Clones were sequenced by immunoSEQ multiplex PCR, and TCRdb holds only the in-frame ones, with some missing. The sample lists some 150,000 clones, about nine tenths seen once, with 2% to 2.5% in the top ten. Sequences were obtained from peripheral blood. These receptors all stem from a human donor in a cohort sampled during active COVID-19. Both conserved end residues are part of each CDR3. The D gene is left open where the match is weak. Not all rows give a size; the values are once, few, many and, for expanded clones, a class.

d_gene: TRBD2
v_gene: TRBV11-3
abundance: NA
j_gene: TRBJ2-2
CDR3aa: CASSLGLVMSGRNTGELFF
CDR3nt: TGTGCCAGCAGCTTAGGTCTTGTAATGAGCGGGAGGAACACCGGGGAGCTGTTTTTT

d_gene: TRBD2
v_gene: TRBV29-1
abundance: NA
j_gene: TRBJ2-7
CDR3aa: CSVAVAGNYEQYF
CDR3nt: TGCAGCGTTGCAGTAGCGGGGAACTACGAGCAGTACTTC

d_gene: NA
v_gene: TRBV7-2
abundance: NA
j_gene: TRBJ2-3
CDR3aa: CASSLDRADTQYF
CDR3nt: TGTGCCAGCAGCTTAGACAGGGCAGATACGCAGTATTTT

d_gene: NA
v_gene: TRBV18
abundance: NA
j_gene: TRBJ2-1
CDR3aa: CASSPSRRGSRDEQFF
CDR3nt: TGTGCCAGCTCACCATCTCGGCGGGGTTCAAGGGATGAGCAGTTCTTC

d_gene: NA
v_gene: TRBV4-3
abundance: NA
j_gene: TRBJ1-1
CDR3aa: CASSQSGRGFGEAFF
CDR3nt: TGCGCCAGCAGCCAGTCCGGGAGGGGGTTCGGTGAAGCTTTCTTT

d_gene: NA
v_gene: TRBV11-2
abundance: NA
j_gene: TRBJ1-6
CDR3aa: CASSYWASRDSPLHF
CDR3nt: TGTGCCAGCAGTTATTGGGCCTCGAGGGATTCACCCCTCCACTTT

d_gene: TRBD1
v_gene: TRBV18
abundance: NA
j_gene: TRBJ2-7
CDR3aa: CASSPGTATYEQYF
CDR3nt: TGTGCCAGCTCACCAGGGACAGCTACCTACGAGCAGTACTTC

d_gene: TRBD2
v_gene: TRBV7-2
abundance: NA
j_gene: TRBJ2-1
CDR3aa: CASSLALGGAYNEQFF
CDR3nt: TGTGCCAGCAGCTTAGCCCTCGGGGGGGCCTACAATGAGCAGTTCTTC

d_gene: NA
v_gene: TRBV29-1
abundance: NA
j_gene: TRBJ2-1
CDR3aa: CSTQMANEQFF
CDR3nt: TGCAGCACCCAAATGGCCAATGAGCAGTTCTTC

d_gene: NA
v_gene: TRBV19
abundance: NA
j_gene: TRBJ1-3
CDR3aa: CASSKAEASGNTIYF
CDR3nt: TGTGCCAGTAGTAAGGCCGAGGCCTCTGGAAACACCATATATTTT

d_gene: TRBD1
v_gene: TRBV13
abundance: NA
j_gene: TRBJ2-1
CDR3aa: CASSWGTGHNEQFF
CDR3nt: TGTGCCAGCAGCTGGGGGACAGGGCACAATGAGCAGTTCTTC

d_gene: NA
v_gene: TRBV18
abundance: NA
j_gene: TRBJ2-7
CDR3aa: CASSPPLLSYEQYF
CDR3nt: TGTGCCAGCTCACCACCGTTGTTATCCTACGAGCAGTACTTC

d_gene: NA
v_gene: TRBV19
abundance: NA
j_gene: TRBJ2-5
CDR3aa: CASSTGWETQYF
CDR3nt: TGTGCCAGTAGTACAGGATGGGAGACCCAGTACTTC

d_gene: NA
v_gene: TRBV4-2
abundance: few
j_gene: TRBJ1-2
CDR3aa: CASSPAMAGLVYGYTF
CDR3nt: TGTGCCAGCAGCCCGGCCATGGCAGGTCTCGTATATGGCTACACCTTC

d_gene: NA
v_gene: TRBV5-1
abundance: NA
j_gene: TRBJ2-2
CDR3aa: CASSLAPRSSGELFF
CDR3nt: TGCGCCAGCAGCTTGGCCCCCAGGTCATCCGGGGAGCTGTTTTTT

d_gene: NA
v_gene: TRBV29-1
abundance: NA
j_gene: TRBJ2-3
CDR3aa: CSVEKGGTDTQYF
CDR3nt: TGCAGCGTTGAAAAGGGGGGGACAGATACGCAGTATTTT

d_gene: NA
v_gene: TRBV11-2
abundance: NA
j_gene: TRBJ1-1
CDR3aa: CASRGGARTEAFF
CDR3nt: TGTGCCAGCAGGGGGGGGGCAAGGACTGAAGCTTTCTTT

d_gene: NA
v_gene: TRBV20-1
abundance: NA
j_gene: TRBJ1-1
CDR3aa: CSAQIAEAFF
CDR3nt: TGCAGTGCTCAGATCGCTGAAGCTTTCTTT

d_gene: NA
v_gene: TRBV29-1
abundance: NA
j_gene: TRBJ1-1
CDR3aa: CSPRGTGGMTEAFF
CDR3nt: TGCAGCCCAAGGGGCACGGGAGGAATGACTGAAGCTTTCTTT

d_gene: TRBD1
v_gene: TRBV9
abundance: NA
j_gene: TRBJ1-2
CDR3aa: CASSGQGGDYGYTF
CDR3nt: TGTGCCAGCAGCGGACAGGGGGGTGACTATGGCTACACCTTC

d_gene: TRBD2
v_gene: TRBV29-1
abundance: NA
j_gene: TRBJ2-1
CDR3aa: CSVVTGGNEQFF
CDR3nt: TGCAGCGTTGTAACGGGGGGCAATGAGCAGTTCTTC

d_gene: TRBD2
v_gene: TRBV4-2
abundance: once
j_gene: TRBJ2-5
CDR3aa: CASSQSSSSGGPQETQYF
CDR3nt: TGTGCCAGCAGCCAGTCCTCGTCTAGCGGGGGGCCGCAAGAGACCCAGTACTTC

d_gene: NA
v_gene: TRBV28
abundance: NA
j_gene: TRBJ1-4
CDR3aa: CASRSRGIANEKLFF
CDR3nt: TGTGCCAGCAGATCAAGGGGGATTGCTAATGAAAAACTGTTTTTT

d_gene: NA
v_gene: TRBV5-1
abundance: NA
j_gene: TRBJ2-2
CDR3aa: CASSLDTGDTGELFF
CDR3nt: TGCGCCAGCAGCTTGGATACGGGGGACACCGGGGAGCTGTTTTTT

d_gene: TRBD1
v_gene: TRBV6-5
abundance: NA
j_gene: TRBJ2-7
CDR3aa: CASRGTGVGYEQYF
CDR3nt: TGTGCCAGCAGAGGGACAGGGGTAGGCTACGAGCAGTACTTC

d_gene: TRBD1
v_gene: TRBV6-5
abundance: NA
j_gene: TRBJ1-5
CDR3aa: CASSWTGGGQPQHF
CDR3nt: TGTGCCAGCAGTTGGACAGGGGGGGGTCAGCCCCAGCATTTT

d_gene: NA
v_gene: TRBV6-2/TRBV6-3
abundance: NA
j_gene: TRBJ2-3
CDR3aa: CASSTTTDTQYF
CDR3nt: TGTGCCAGCAGCACCACTACAGATACGCAGTATTTT

d_gene: NA
v_gene: TRBV27
abundance: NA
j_gene: TRBJ1-1
CDR3aa: CASSFSLSTEAFF
CDR3nt: TGTGCCAGCAGTTTTTCTTTGAGCACTGAAGCTTTCTTT

d_gene: TRBD1
v_gene: TRBV18
abundance: NA
j_gene: TRBJ2-7
CDR3aa: CASSPGQGLFYEQYF
CDR3nt: TGTGCCAGCTCACCTGGACAGGGACTCTTCTACGAGCAGTACTTC

d_gene: TRBD1
v_gene: TRBV4-3
abundance: NA
j_gene: TRBJ2-2
CDR3aa: CASSQEVAQGASLGGELFF
CDR3nt: TGCGCCAGCAGCCAAGAGGTCGCGCAGGGGGCAAGTTTGGGCGGGGAGCTGTTTTTT

d_gene: TRBD2
v_gene: TRBV19
abundance: NA
j_gene: TRBJ2-7
CDR3aa: CASVGGAAYEQYF
CDR3nt: TGTGCCAGTGTCGGGGGGGCGGCCTACGAGCAGTACTTC

d_gene: NA
v_gene: TRBV9
abundance: NA
j_gene: TRBJ2-7
CDR3aa: CASSVGGGYYEQYF
CDR3nt: TGTGCCAGCAGCGTAGGTGGGGGCTATTACGAGCAGTACTTC

d_gene: NA
v_gene: TRBV15
abundance: NA
j_gene: TRBJ2-7
CDR3aa: CATSRDIGLTLYEQYF
CDR3nt: TGTGCCACCAGCAGAGATATCGGACTGACTTTATACGAGCAGTACTTC

d_gene: TRBD1
v_gene: TRBV7-9
abundance: NA
j_gene: TRBJ2-7
CDR3aa: CASSSVTGGHYEQYF
CDR3nt: TGTGCCAGCAGCTCAGTAACAGGGGGCCACTACGAGCAGTACTTC

d_gene: NA
v_gene: TRBV5-1
abundance: NA
j_gene: TRBJ2-1
CDR3aa: CASRSGLFSSYNEQFF
CDR3nt: TGCGCCAGCAGAAGCGGGCTTTTCTCATCCTACAATGAGCAGTTCTTC

d_gene: NA
v_gene: TRBV19
abundance: NA
j_gene: TRBJ1-6
CDR3aa: CASSIDRQVYSPLHF
CDR3nt: TGTGCCAGTAGTATAGATCGACAGGTCTATTCACCCCTCCACTTT

d_gene: TRBD2
v_gene: TRBV2
abundance: NA
j_gene: TRBJ2-4
CDR3aa: CASRQRESPLEFYF
CDR3nt: TGTGCCAGCAGGCAGCGGGAGAGTCCCCTTGAATTTTACTTC

d_gene: NA
v_gene: TRBV10-3
abundance: once
j_gene: TRBJ2-7
CDR3aa: CAISDPGGSGRYEQYF
CDR3nt: TGTGCCATCAGTGACCCCGGAGGGAGCGGACGCTACGAGCAGTACTTC

d_gene: NA
v_gene: TRBV7-3
abundance: NA
j_gene: TRBJ1-5
CDR3aa: CASSLKRQGHQPQHF
CDR3nt: TGTGCCAGCAGCTTAAAGAGGCAGGGGCATCAGCCCCAGCATTTT

d_gene: TRBD2
v_gene: TRBV11-3
abundance: NA
j_gene: TRBJ2-7
CDR3aa: CASSSSGSYEQYF
CDR3nt: TGTGCCAGCAGCTCTAGCGGGAGTTACGAGCAGTACTTC